This is a list of T cell receptor beta chains from one sample in a study of blood T cell repertoires in COVID-19. Repertoires were generated with immunoSEQ multiplex PCR, while TCRdb's copy carries only in-frame clones and drops some. The sample shows more than 250,000 clones, around nine tenths of them seen only once. Sequenced: PBMCs or T cells enriched from blood (not recorded which). The receptors come from a woman between 18 and 30 years old who had recovered from COVID-19. Both conserved end residues are part of each CDR3. D genes are given only for firm matches. The listing skips clone size in some rows; elsewhere it reads once, few, many or a size class.

>14|TRBJ2-2|TRBV30|.|.
CAWSVVRETGELFF
TGTGCCTGGAGTGTTGTCAGGGAAACCGGGGAGCTGTTTTTT
>18|TRBJ2-3|TRBV2|.|.
CASSLGQPGHTSTDTQYF
TGTGCCAGCAGTTTGGGGCAACCGGGACATACGAGCACAGATACGCAGTATTTT
>13|TRBJ1-2|TRBV7-9|.|.
CASSDPLFDGYTF
TGTGCCAGCAGCGATCCCCTATTCGATGGCTACACCTTC
>14|TRBJ1-4|TRBV10-3|.|TRBD1
CAIRPGQEDEKLFF
TGTGCCATCAGGCCGGGACAGGAGGACGAAAAACTGTTTTTT
>13|TRBJ1-2|TRBV12-3/TRBV12-4|.|.
CASSFEGPYGYTF
TGTGCCAGCAGTTTTGAGGGCCCCTATGGCTACACCTTC
>12|TRBJ2-7|TRBV19|.|TRBD2
CASRGDLYEQYF
TGTGCCAGTCGGGGGGACCTTTACGAGCAGTACTTC
>16|TRBJ1-2|TRBV28|.|.
CASSTRSEGFVRGYTF
TGTGCCAGCAGTACCCGAAGCGAGGGATTCGTGAGAGGCTACACCTTC
>19|TRBJ2-1|TRBV11-2|.|TRBD2
CASSLGLAGGPRLYNEQFF
TGTGCCAGCAGCTTAGGACTAGCGGGGGGGCCTCGGCTGTACAATGAGCAGTTCTTC
>13|TRBJ1-2|TRBV3-1/TRBV3-2|.|.
CASSQEARWGYTF
TGTGCCAGCAGCCAAGAAGCTAGGTGGGGCTACACCTTC
>14|TRBJ1-2|TRBV3-1/TRBV3-2|.|.
CASSQKNNNYGYTF
TGTGCCAGCAGCCAGAAAAACAATAACTATGGCTACACCTTC
>13|TRBJ1-2|TRBV5-4|.|TRBD1
CASSFDRGEDYTF
TGTGCCAGCAGCTTCGACAGGGGGGAGGACTACACCTTC
>16|TRBJ2-5|TRBV28|.|TRBD2
CASSLNVAGGGETQYF
TGTGCCAGCAGTTTAAACGTAGCGGGAGGAGGAGAGACCCAGTACTTC
>14|TRBJ1-2|TRBV15|few|TRBD1
CATSPGTDFYGYTF
TGTGCCACCAGTCCCGGGACAGACTTCTATGGCTACACCTTC
>19|TRBJ1-6|TRBV3-1/TRBV3-2|.|TRBD1
CASSHLRDRQGLKSSPLHF
TGTGCCAGCAGCCACCTCCGAGATAGACAGGGACTGAAGAGTTCACCCCTCCACTTT
>12|TRBJ2-2|TRBV30|.|.
CAWSSYTGELFF
TGTGCCTGGAGCTCTTACACCGGGGAGCTGTTTTTT
>15|TRBJ2-1|TRBV7-8|.|.
CASSSQRSGYNEQFF
TGTGCCAGCAGCTCACAGCGCTCGGGGTACAATGAGCAGTTCTTC
>17|TRBJ2-4|TRBV5-4|.|.
CASSFDTSYLAKNIQYF
TGTGCCAGCAGCTTTGATACTAGCTACCTAGCCAAAAACATTCAGTACTTC
>16|TRBJ2-5|TRBV25-1|.|TRBD1
CASSESGTGKTGTQYF
TGTGCCAGCAGTGAATCGGGGACAGGGAAGACGGGGACCCAGTACTTC
>14|TRBJ2-1|TRBV28|.|.
CASSLLAGSRPIFF
TGTGCCAGCAGTTTACTAGCCGGGAGCCGTCCGATTTTCTTC
>14|TRBJ2-7|TRBV5-1|.|TRBD1
CASSQGTGGWEQYF
TGCGCCAGCAGCCAAGGGACAGGGGGCTGGGAGCAGTACTTC
>14|TRBJ1-2|TRBV29-1|.|.
CSVILPGLGYGYTF
TGCAGCGTTATCCTTCCGGGATTGGGCTATGGCTACACCTTC
>15|TRBJ2-7|TRBV21-1|.|.
CASSKASSGRYEQYF
TGTGCCAGCAGCAAAGCGAGTAGCGGGAGATACGAGCAGTACTTC
>16|TRBJ2-5|TRBV4-1|few|TRBD2
CASSHANGGSQETQYF
TGCGCCAGCAGCCACGCAAACGGGGGGTCCCAAGAGACCCAGTACTTC
>14|TRBJ1-1|TRBV9|.|.
CASSVGQMNTEAFF
TGTGCCAGCAGCGTAGGTCAGATGAACACTGAAGCTTTCTTT
>16|TRBJ2-2|TRBV24-1|.|TRBD1
CATSDPGQGNTGELFF
TGTGCCACCAGTGACCCCGGACAGGGGAACACCGGGGAGCTGTTTTTT
>15|TRBJ1-5|TRBV4-1|.|.
CASSQSAAENQPQHF
TGCGCCAGCAGCCAAAGTGCGGCAGAAAATCAGCCCCAGCATTTT
>13|TRBJ1-4|TRBV7-9|.|.
CASSSRGSEKLFF
TGTGCCAGCAGCTCGCGGGGGAGCGAAAAACTGTTTTTT
>14|TRBJ1-2|TRBV11-3|.|.
CASSLGQGSYGYTF
TGTGCCAGCAGCCTAGGGCAGGGCTCCTATGGCTACACCTTC
>16|TRBJ2-7|TRBV28|once|TRBD2
CASSSGLAGGIYEQYF
TGTGCCAGCAGCTCTGGACTAGCGGGAGGGATCTACGAGCAGTACTTC
>14|TRBJ1-1|TRBV6-5|.|TRBD1
CASSPRDRGREAFF
TGTGCCAGCAGTCCGAGGGACAGGGGGCGCGAAGCTTTCTTT
>15|TRBJ2-7|TRBV7-9|.|TRBD1
CASSLDRGGFYEQYF
TGTGCCAGCAGCTTAGATAGAGGGGGCTTCTACGAGCAGTACTTC
>16|TRBJ1-5|TRBV3-1/TRBV3-2|.|.
CASSQIICGSNQPQHF
TGTGCCAGCAGCCAAATAATCTGCGGAAGTAATCAGCCCCAGCATTTT
>17|TRBJ2-3|TRBV5-1|.|TRBD2
CASSLGTSGTLTDTQYF
TGCGCCAGCAGCTTGGGTACTAGCGGGACCTTAACAGATACGCAGTATTTT
>14|TRBJ2-5|TRBV7-2|.|TRBD2
CASSHGLAEETQYF
TGTGCCAGCAGCCACGGACTAGCGGAAGAGACCCAGTACTTC
>16|TRBJ2-3|TRBV7-9|.|TRBD2
CASTRTSGRLADTQYF
TGTGCCAGCACCCGGACTAGCGGGAGGCTAGCAGATACGCAGTATTTT
>14|TRBJ2-1|TRBV30|.|TRBD1
CAWNLDRGEGEQFF
TGTGCCTGGAATCTGGACAGGGGAGAGGGTGAGCAGTTCTTC
>14|TRBJ2-2|TRBV18|once|.
CASSPRGSAGELFF
TGTGCCAGCTCACCAAGGGGGTCTGCCGGGGAGCTGTTTTTT
>16|TRBJ2-2|TRBV10-2|once|TRBD2
CASRERERANTGELFF
TGCGCCAGCAGGGAGCGGGAGAGGGCGAACACCGGGGAGCTGTTTTTT
>18|TRBJ1-6|TRBV27|once|TRBD1
CASSRGQGRWAYNSPLHF
TGTGCCAGCAGTAGGGGGCAGGGGCGATGGGCCTATAATTCACCCCTCCACTTT
>16|TRBJ2-7|TRBV15|.|TRBD2
CATSRDRRGSSYEQYF
TGTGCCACCAGCAGAGATAGGCGGGGGAGCTCCTACGAGCAGTACTTC
>15|TRBJ2-5|TRBV5-4|.|TRBD2
CASSLVPGGQETQYF
TGTGCCAGCAGCTTGGTTCCGGGGGGGCAGGAGACCCAGTACTTC
>15|TRBJ1-2|TRBV14|.|.
CASSQAKDGGYGYTF
TGTGCCAGCAGCCAAGCCAAGGACGGGGGCTATGGCTACACCTTC
>13|TRBJ2-1|TRBV7-2|.|.
CATDRSSYNEQFF
TGTGCCACCGACCGGAGCTCCTACAATGAGCAGTTCTTC
>18|TRBJ2-2|TRBV27|.|TRBD2
CASSSRLAPTPNTGELFF
TGTGCCAGCAGTTCCCGACTAGCGCCCACCCCGAACACCGGGGAGCTGTTTTTT